Shown below are 4 T cell receptor beta chains from a single sample sequenced in a study of blood T cell repertoires in COVID-19. Using immunoSEQ multiplex PCR, the repertoire was profiled, and TCRdb retains in-frame clones only, with some absent. The sample records fewer than 110,000 clones, 84% being singletons. Sequences were obtained from peripheral blood. The receptors shown here come from a human donor in a cohort sampled during active or convalescent COVID-19.

The chain is built from TRBV6-2 or TRBV6-3 and TRBJ1-3; D remains unclear. Trimming took off 5 bases at V and 0 bases at J, with 11 bases between the two ends. Germline V CDR1 and CDR2: MNHEY, SVGEGT. The CDR3 is 15 residues long. The CDR3: CASSNDESSGNTIYF. Here the CDR3 DNA reads TGTGCCAGCAGTAATGATGAGTCCTCTGGAAACACCATATATTTT.

A single count supports this clone. The J gene is TRBJ2-1, the V gene TRBV27, with 7 positions matching TRBD2. V trimming: 2 bases; J trimming: 3 bases; junction bases outside the gene matches: 13. The V gene's germline CDR1 is MNHEY and CDR2 SMNVEV (reference sequence). CDR3 length: 18 amino acids. CDR3: CASSLKAPHGGIYNEQFF. The CDR3 nucleotides are TGTGCCAGCAGTTTAAAGGCCCCCCACGGGGGGATCTACAATGAGCAGTTCTTC.

This chain uses TRBV4-2 with TRBJ1-6, with a tentative D call TRBD1 (5 bases). Trimming stripped 0 bases from V and 2 bases from J, with 14 bases between. This CDR3 comprises 18 residues. From germline, CDR1 is LGHNA and CDR2 YNFKEQ. CDR3 loop: CASSQELGRGTYNSPLHF. CDR3 sequence (DNA): TGTGCCAGCAGCCAAGAATTGGGGCGAGGAACCTATAATTCACCCCTCCACTTT.

The chain recombines TRBV19 with TRBJ2-7; D gene unclear. This CDR3 region has 13 residues. The germline V and J ends were trimmed by 4 bases and 0 bases, with 7 bases remaining between them. Germline loops: CDR1 LNHDA, CDR2 SQIVND (reference sequence). CDR3 sequence reads: CASSTYHSYEQYF. As DNA, the CDR3 is TGTGCCAGTAGTACCTACCACTCCTACGAGCAGTACTTC.